This TCR beta chain appears in the sequencing data of a study of T cell repertoires in cytomegalovirus infection. Overall study context: Researchers turned to recently identified HLA-C-restricted CMV epitopes as well as well-studied HLA-B-restricted ones. It can be stated that public TCR beta signatures indicated CMV infection as well as a matching HLA type.

The trim removed 5 bases at V and 2 bases at J, leaving 5 bases unmatched. The CDR3 extends over 14 amino acids. Germline V lookup: CDR1 MDHEN, CDR2 SYDVKM. Worth noting for this clonotype: The antigen is undetermined.

TCRdb itself ran the reads through MiXCR, one entry per CDR3 protein. The table includes about 570,000 distinct CDR3 sequences, around 40% detected once. Study-level findings and limits: Public TCR beta family frequency separated CMV-and-HLA carriers, including in an independent cohort. Dominant in the ex vivo response were TCR beta clonotypes restricted by HLA-C and specific for CMV.

The sequences come from cultured PBMCs, collected from culture after CMV antigen stimulation. This TCR was sampled from a human donor in good health (CMV status not recorded). Some clones in this sample may be carry-over from other donors' samples. The rearrangement uses TRBV28 and TRBJ1-2; 7 positions match TRBD1. CDR3 sequence: CASSPTGRNYGYTF. DNA for the CDR3: TGTGCCAGCAGTCCGACAGGGAGGAACTATGGCTACACCTTC.